This T cell receptor (beta chain) was profiled in a study of T cell responses to AZD1222 COVID-19 vaccine. Overall study context: Analysis merged second doses at about 4 or about 12 weeks. Overall study findings and caveats: Without day 14 samples, only post-peak T cell repertoires were studied. Spike-specific TCRs gained breadth and depth after people received two AZD1222 doses.

Profiling relied on immunoSEQ multiplex PCR, and the TCRdb table lists in-frame clones only, not all of them. The sample carries roughly 200,000 clones, around nine tenths recorded once. In its sample, this clone was seen once. No antigen is known for it. The V gene lost 8 bases and the J gene lost 6 bases, with 11 bases spanning the gap. Germline V gives CDR1 LNHDA, CDR2 SQIVND (reference sequence). This CDR3 is built from 12 residues. The sample in question was peripheral blood, obtained on day 0 of AZD1222 vaccination. The sequence derives from an adult in good health. The gene calls are TRBV19 and TRBJ2-1; D is ambiguous. CDR3 in DNA: TGTGCCAGTGCAAACTTGGCCAATGAGCAGTTCTTC. This translates into CASANLANEQFF.